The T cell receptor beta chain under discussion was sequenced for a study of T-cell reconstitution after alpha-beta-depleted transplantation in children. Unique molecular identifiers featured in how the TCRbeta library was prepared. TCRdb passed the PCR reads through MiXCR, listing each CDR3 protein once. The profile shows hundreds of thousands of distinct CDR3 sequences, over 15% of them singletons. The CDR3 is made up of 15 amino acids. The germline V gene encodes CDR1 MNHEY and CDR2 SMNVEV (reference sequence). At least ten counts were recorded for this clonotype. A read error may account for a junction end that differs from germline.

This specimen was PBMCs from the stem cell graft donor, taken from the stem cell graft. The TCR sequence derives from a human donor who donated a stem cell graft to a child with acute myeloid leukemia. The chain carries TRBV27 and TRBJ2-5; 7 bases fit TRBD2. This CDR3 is CATSWSGVWGETQYF. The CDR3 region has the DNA TGTGCCACCAGTTGGAGCGGGGTCTGGGGGGAGACCCAGTACTTC.